This T cell receptor beta chain was sequenced in a study of blood T cell repertoires in COVID-19. Study summary: Samples of COVID-19 (acute and convalescent) were obtained from the United States, Italy and Spain. Sources were T cells, B-cell-depleted T cells, or PBMCs; the material itself was cDNA or gDNA.

Original processing methods: Quantification of nucleated cells was approximated via reference gene primer amplification. Repertoires were generated with immunoSEQ multiplex PCR, while TCRdb's copy carries only in-frame clones and drops some. D and trimming were read from the DNA, whereas the V and J calls and clone size are those reported in that table. The sample consists of about 15,000 clones, roughly nine tenths of them appearing once. Per the germline V gene, CDR1 is KGHSH and CDR2 is LQKENI. This CDR3 is built from 13 residues. Deletions cut 0 bases from V and 4 bases from J, with 4 bases between. The Seattle patients, enrolled during active infection, were followed longitudinally.

The rearrangement uses TRBV18 and TRBJ1-3; D gene uncertain. This receptor was obtained from a woman aged 80 or older with COVID-19, enrolled during active disease. What was sequenced was peripheral blood. The CDR3 nucleotides are TGTGCCAGCTCACCACCGGAGGGAAACACCATATATTTT. Encoded protein: CASSPPEGNTIYF.